These 11 T cell receptor beta chains originate from one sample sequenced in a study of circulating CD8 cells and anti-PD-1 response in melanoma. From live CD3+CD8+TCRalphabeta+ cells, four PD-1 and/or TIGIT subsets were sorted. The QIAseq Immune Repertoire TCR panel built the libraries from around 15 ng of total RNA. TCRdb reanalysed the reads using MiXCR and keeps one entry per CDR3 protein. The sample carries some 500 distinct CDR3 sequences, around 10% recorded once. Material: CD8+ T cells from PBMCs, obtained at baseline or after one month of anti-PD-1 therapy (not recorded which). The receptors originated from a human donor with melanoma.

This clonotype is deemed medium-sized. Here the CDR3 reads CASSLGGVRQPQHF. CDR3 DNA: TGTGCCAGCAGTTTAGGCGGAGTTCGTCAGCCCCAGCATTTT. This chain uses TRBV27 with TRBJ1-5; D is ambiguous. The V end lost 2 bases, the J end lost 6 bases, and 11 bases lay between the germline ends. The CDR3 runs to 14 residues. Germline loops: CDR1 MNHEY, CDR2 SMNVEV (reference sequence).

This clonotype is labeled medium-sized. The chain recombines TRBV25-1 with TRBJ2-7, with no clear D. There are 14 residues in the CDR3. Between the trimmed V and J ends, which lost 6 bases and 4 bases, there was a span of 16 bases. CDR1 is MGHDK and CDR2 is SYGVNS in the germline V gene. For the CDR3, the DNA is TGTGCCAGCAGGGATCCTCGGACGGTGTACGAGCAGTACTTC. Translated, it gives CASRDPRTVYEQYF.

This clonotype counts as medium-sized. Written as DNA, the CDR3 is TGTGCCAGTAGTATCCTCGCGGGGGGGACCTACGAGCAGTACTTC. It codes for CASSILAGGTYEQYF. The genes are TRBV19 and TRBJ2-7, with TRBD2 identical over 9 bases. Germline CDR1 reads LNHDA; CDR2 reads SQIVND (reference sequence). This CDR3 is built from 15 residues. V was pared by 3 bases and J by 2 bases, with 5 bases of the junction left unmatched. Looking up the rest from reference TRBV19 and TRBJ2-7 gives the full variable domain: DGGITQSPKYLFRKEGQNVTLSCEQNLNHDAMYWYRQDPGQGLRLIYYSQIVNDFQKGDIAEGYSVSREKKESFPLTVTSAQKNPTAFYLCASSILAGGTYEQYFGPGTRLTVT.

Sample share makes this clonotype medium-sized (0.01 to 0.1%). The V call is TRBV19, the J call TRBJ1-5; 8 bases are shared with TRBD1. Trimming cost V 4 bases and J 9 bases; bases outside gene matches: 5. The CDR3 is 13 amino acids. Germline CDR1 is LNHDA and CDR2 is SQIVND (reference sequence). The CDR3 coding sequence is TGTGCCAGTAGTAACCAGGGGGCGCGGCCCCAGCATTTT. Residues: CASSNQGARPQHF.

In its sample, this clonotype ranks as large. The rearrangement links TRBV2 to TRBJ1-1; 7 bases align to TRBD1. The CDR3 consists of 15 residues. CDR1 is SNHLY, CDR2 FYNNEI, per germline. The V gene end was trimmed by 3 bases and the J gene end by 4 bases; junction bases not matched to a gene: 8. This CDR3 reads CASSDGQEPSTEAFF. Written as DNA, the CDR3 is TGTGCCAGCAGTGATGGACAGGAACCCAGCACTGAAGCTTTCTTT.

J is TRBJ2-5 and V is TRBV12-3 or TRBV12-4; D unclear. CDR3 length equals 13 residues. V was clipped by 5 bases and J by 5 bases, with 12 bases between them. The CDR3 sequence: CASSQSYGETQYF. CDR3 bases: TGTGCCAGCAGTCAAAGTTATGGGGAGACCCAGTACTTC.

In its sample, this clonotype is medium-sized (0.01 to 0.1%). This chain uses TRBV29-1 with TRBJ1-2; D may be TRBD1 (5 bases). The germline V gene encodes CDR1 SQVTM and CDR2 ANQGSEA. The CDR3 is 13 residues long. Trimming cost V 5 bases and J 4 bases, with 14 bases left between them. The DNA for the CDR3 is TGCAGCGTTTTTGCGGGGACCTCCTATGGCTACACCTTC. It codes for CSVFAGTSYGYTF.

This clonotype rates as medium-sized (0.01 to 0.1%). The chain employs TRBV19 and TRBJ1-1, with TRBD1 matching over 7 bases. V trimming: 5 bases; J trimming: 8 bases; junction bases outside the gene matches: 5. CDR1 and CDR2 from the germline V gene are LNHDA and SQIVND (reference sequence). This CDR3 contains 12 residues. In nucleotides, the CDR3 is TGTGCCAGTAGTCCCCGGGACAGAGAAGCTTTCTTT. This codes for CASSPRDREAFF.

The chain recombines TRBV2 with TRBJ2-7; 7 bases are a match to TRBD1. CDR3 length: 13 amino acids. Germline lookup yields CDR1 SNHLY and CDR2 FYNNEI. V shed 7 bases, J shed 0 bases, and the junction held 3 bases outside the gene matches. CDR3 region: CASIDRASYEQYF. CDR3 in DNA: TGTGCCAGCATAGACAGGGCCTCCTACGAGCAGTACTTC.

This clonotype is labeled as medium-sized. The rearrangement links TRBV6-5 to TRBJ2-7, with 8 bases matching TRBD2. V was clipped by 5 bases and J by 3 bases; unmatched bases: 6. Germline CDR1 and CDR2: MNHEY and SVGAGI. The CDR3 sequence is 14 residues long. The CDR3 spells CASSPTGGIYEQYF. The DNA of the CDR3 is TGTGCCAGCAGTCCGACGGGGGGGATCTACGAGCAGTACTTC.

This clonotype was seen a few times. This sequence joins TRBV3-1 and TRBJ2-5, with D maybe TRBD1 (6 bases). V gave up 6 bases and J gave up 4 bases, with 9 bases separating them. Germline CDR1 reads LGHDT; CDR2 reads YNNKEL (reference sequence). The CDR3 is made up of 12 amino acids. As DNA, the CDR3 is TGTGCCAGCAGAAACAGGGTAGAGACCCAGTACTTC. As protein: CASRNRVETQYF.